The sequence of this T cell receptor beta chain was determined in a study of blood T cell repertoires in COVID-19. About the research overall: Sources were T cells, B-cell-depleted T cells, or PBMCs; the material itself was cDNA or gDNA.

How the authors handled the data: Reference gene primer amplification yielded estimated nucleated cell counts. The protocol was immunoSEQ multiplex PCR, while the TCRdb copy is restricted to in-frame clones and leaves out a portion. V, J and clone size reflect that table, while D and trimming were determined from the DNA. Here the sample spans about 49,000 clones, around 87% being singletons. The CDR3 spans 16 residues. Germline V gene data show CDR1 as LNHDA and CDR2 as SQIVND (reference sequence). With V trimmed by 6 bases and J by 2 bases, 11 bases remained unmatched. This chain uses TRBV19 with TRBJ2-3; 7 bases align to TRBD1. The sequenced material came from peripheral blood. This receptor was identified in a man aged 40-50 years with active COVID-19. CDR3 DNA sequence: TGTGCCAGTAGCCCACCGGGACAGCCGTACACAGATACGCAGTATTTT. Encoded protein: CASSPPGQPYTDTQYF.